The entry below describes one T cell receptor beta chain. What it recognizes is unknown. This sample is part of a study of T cells after yellow fever vaccination. Overall study: Preparation used SMART-Seq v4 Ultra Low Input for the low-cell-number fractions.

TCRdb used MiXCR to reprocess the 5' RACE reads, holding one entry per CDR3 protein. The repertoire holds about 130,000 distinct CDR3 sequences, almost 9% seen once, with about 40% in the top ten. Notes on the study in general: There was a possibility that FACS-sorted repertoires contained abundant clonotypes contaminating from the bulk population.

The CDR3 spans 12 residues. The origin of this receptor is a man younger than 35 who received the YFV17D yellow fever vaccine. The V gene is TRBV21-1, the J gene TRBJ2-7; no DNA check was done on the table's D call, TRBD1. TRBV21-1 is a pseudogene locus. Sequences were derived from CD8+ T cells sorted from PBMCs, sampled on the day of the yellow fever booster vaccination. CDR3 loop: CASSDRAHEQYV. CDR3 DNA: TGTGCCAGCTCCGACAGGGCCCACGAGCAGTACGTC.